Sequencing of this TCR beta chain was carried out in a study of blood T cell repertoires in COVID-19. Method: immunoSEQ multiplex PCR; TCRdb's copy keeps in-frame clones and lacks some. The sample consists of under 400,000 clones, 88% of them appearing once. Per the germline V gene, CDR1 is LNHDA and CDR2 is SQIVND (reference sequence). The V gene end was trimmed by 5 bases and the J gene end by 5 bases; junction bases not matched to a gene: 5. The CDR3 sequence is 13 residues long. Sequenced material: PBMCs or T cells enriched from blood (not recorded which). The source of this sequence is a woman between 25 and 40 years old who had been exposed to COVID-19. The chain is built from TRBV19 and TRBJ2-7; TRBD1 agrees at 8 bases. CDR3 nucleotide sequence: TGTGCCAGTAGTCCGGGACAGGCGAACGAGCAGTACTTC. This sequence encodes CASSPGQANEQYF.